Reported below is one T cell receptor beta chain. The record originates from a study of blood T cell repertoires in COVID-19. Only in-frame clones appear in the TCRdb table, and some are missing; sequencing was by immunoSEQ multiplex PCR. The profile shows roughly 65,000 clones, more than 90% of them singletons. The CDR3 spans 14 residues. The V gene's germline CDR1 is SNHLY and CDR2 FYNNEI. V lost 9 bases and J lost 1; bases outside the gene matches: 8. The chain recombines TRBV2 with TRBJ1-1; 7 bases are shared with TRBD1. The sequencing sample was made of peripheral blood. The source is a man between 60 and 75 years old with acute or convalescent COVID-19. The CDR3 is CARKQGPSNTEAFF. Written as DNA, the CDR3 is TGTGCCAGGAAACAGGGGCCGTCGAACACTGAAGCTTTCTTT.